This T cell receptor beta chain was identified during a study of Ad26.COV2.S vaccination and SARS-CoV-2 variants. Repertoires were generated with immunoSEQ multiplex PCR, while TCRdb's copy carries only in-frame clones and drops some. Of hundreds of thousands of clones in the sample, 86% are singletons; the top ten hold about 10%. Study-wide points: With respect to non-spike TCR breadth, vaccine and placebo recipients were similar.

As to treatment: 15 to 20 received Ad26.COV2.S at low or high dose, single or two shots; roughly five received placebo; per-sample allocation not given. Sampling took place 63 days after the first vaccine or placebo injection. At a Boston site, the person donating was an adult of 18-55 years. This clone was picked up a small number of times. What it recognizes is unknown. V was clipped by 4 bases and J by 4 bases, with 16 bases between them. This CDR3 has 15 residues. Germline values: CDR1 GTSNPN, CDR2 SVGIG (reference sequence). This specimen was peripheral blood, taken in a trial of Ad26.COV2.S vaccine versus placebo. The sequence was obtained from a person aged 18-60 years who received the Ad26.COV2.S COVID-19 vaccine or a placebo. This chain connects TRBV30 to TRBJ1-4, with D maybe TRBD1 (6 bases). The CDR3 nucleotides read TGTGCCTGGACCCTAGGGGGGGTCATTAATGAAAAACTGTTTTTT. It codes for CAWTLGGVINEKLFF.